Included here is one TCR beta chain sequence, with context. The antigen is undetermined. One junction end does not reproduce the germline sequence, and a read error may be involved. This sample is drawn from a study of CD8+CD57+ T cells in acquired aplastic anemia. Whole-study context: Isolated CD4+ and CD8+ cells, once sorted, yielded DNA averaging roughly 3.2 ug.

The study profiled TCR beta VDJ and CDR3 using genomic DNA as template. One entry per CDR3 protein, called by TCRdb with MiXCR from the reads. The sample includes about 160,000 distinct CDR3 sequences, 71% of them seen just once. Study-level points and caveats: With respect to CD8+ Simpson's diversity, patients and controls did not differ significantly.

The sequenced patients had an expansion of CD8+CD57+ cells seen by flow cytometry. The patients all had a severe acquired aplastic anemia diagnosis. Blood sampling was performed on the patients, and none of them had received therapy by then. The V gene's germline CDR1 is ENHRY and CDR2 SYGVKD. This CDR3 has 13 amino acids. This receptor was identified in a human donor with aplastic anemia. The material sequenced was sorted CD4+, CD8+, or CD8+CD57+ T cells (not recorded which) from PBMCs. The chain carries TRBV10-3 and TRBJ2-5; a possible D gene is TRBD2 (5 bases). CDR3 amino acids: CASSYSSGLGQYF. For the CDR3, the DNA is TGTGCCAGCAGTTACTCATCGGGGTTAGGACAGTACTTC.